This TCR beta chain was obtained from a study of T cell responses to AZD1222 COVID-19 vaccine. Study summary: Pooled samples include second doses given at about 4 or 12 weeks.

Findings and limits, study-wide: All repertoire sampling was performed exclusively after the peak T cell response.

Produced via immunoSEQ multiplex PCR; TCRdb's table is partial and in-frame only. The sample records just under 100,000 clones, more than 70% being singletons. Worth noting for this clone: Its antigen is currently unknown.

The CDR3 runs 18 residues. With V trimmed by 2 bases and J by 1 base, 9 bases remained unmatched. Per germline, CDR1 SGHRS and CDR2 YFSETQ. The TCR was taken from an adult in good health. The rearrangement links TRBV5-1 to TRBJ2-6; TRBD1 matches 7 bases. The source was peripheral blood, collected on day 0 of AZD1222 vaccination. The CDR3 DNA reads as TGCGCCAGCAGCTTTTTAGACAGGGCCTCATCTGGGGCCAACGTCCTGACTTTC. It translates to CASSFLDRASSGANVLTF.